These T cell receptor beta chains were read from a single sample in a study of CD8+CD57+ T cells in acquired aplastic anemia. One entry per CDR3 protein, called by TCRdb with MiXCR from the reads. The data contain 250,000 to 300,000 distinct CDR3 sequences, roughly half of them seen just once; the ten biggest clones take up around 7.6%. Sequenced input: sorted CD4+, CD8+, or CD8+CD57+ T cells (not recorded which) from PBMCs. These TCRs come from a human donor with severe aplastic anemia or a healthy control (not recorded which). The CDR3 runs from the conserved cysteine through the conserved F or W. The D gene is left open where the match is weak. Clone size is shown for a subset of rows, as once, few, many or a class of expanded clone.

clone_size d_call j_call v_call cdr3_aa cdr3_nt
. . TRBJ1-1 TRBV29-1 CSVDEGTEAFF TGCAGCGTTGATGAAGGGACTGAAGCTTTCTTT
. . TRBJ2-3 TRBV2 CASSEYVGRTDTQYF TGTGCCAGCAGTGAATATGTGGGCCGCACAGATACGCAGTATTTT
many . TRBJ2-1 TRBV18 CASSPLENEQFF TGTGCCAGCTCACCATTGGAGAATGAGCAGTTCTTC
many . TRBJ2-5 TRBV5-1 CASRTAGSRGETQYF TGCGCCAGCAGAACGGCAGGGAGTCGGGGAGAGACCCAGTACTTC
few TRBD1 TRBJ1-6 TRBV11-1 CASSLGQGARDSPLHF TGTGCCAGCAGCTTAGGACAGGGGGCGCGTGATTCACCCCTCCACTTT
. TRBD2 TRBJ2-7 TRBV2 CASGPLAGGGYEQYF TGTGCCAGCGGTCCCCTAGCGGGAGGTGGTTACGAGCAGTACTTC
many . TRBJ2-1 TRBV4-3 CASSQAGGGNNEQFF TGCGCCAGCAGCCAAGCGGGGGGCGGCAACAATGAGCAGTTCTTC
. . TRBJ1-4 TRBV19 CASSIDGEAKKLFF TGTGCCAGTAGTATAGACGGCGAAGCGAAAAAACTGTTTTTT
. . TRBJ2-7 TRBV12-3/TRBV12-4 CASSPNLPEQYF TGTGCCAGCAGTCCAAACCTGCCCGAGCAGTACTTC
many . TRBJ1-4 TRBV9 CASSVEVVSNEKLFF TGTGCCAGCAGCGTAGAGGTCGTTAGTAATGAAAAACTGTTTTTT
many . TRBJ2-2 TRBV20-1 CSASRPVRGTGELFF TGCAGTGCTAGTCGCCCCGTTAGGGGCACCGGGGAGCTGTTTTTT
. . TRBJ2-5 TRBV2 CASTESGVKETQYF TGTGCCAGCACCGAATCAGGGGTTAAAGAGACCCAGTACTTC
. . TRBJ1-5 TRBV24-1 CATGSLGGSNQPQHF TGTGCCACCGGATCCTTGGGGGGGAGCAATCAGCCCCAGCATTTT
. . TRBJ1-1 TRBV7-2 CASSSSGAGGTEAFF TGTGCCAGCAGCAGCTCGGGGGCGGGCGGCACTGAAGCTTTCTTT
. . TRBJ1-3 TRBV5-1 CASSRGDYGYTIYF TGCGCCAGCAGTCGGGGCGACTATGGCTACACCATATATTTT
few . TRBJ2-7 TRBV7-8 CASSFKGREQYF TGTGCCAGCAGCTTTAAGGGGCGCGAGCAGTACTTC
many TRBD1 TRBJ1-6 TRBV6-5 CASSPYRGTMYNSPLHF TGTGCCAGCAGTCCCTACAGGGGAACTATGTATAATTCACCCCTCCACTTT
. . TRBJ1-1 TRBV9 CASSHGRTNTEAFF TGTGCCAGCAGCCACGGACGTACGAACACTGAAGCTTTCTTT
many TRBD1 TRBJ2-3 TRBV5-1 CASSLGQGNPDTQYF TGCGCCAGCAGCTTGGGACAGGGAAACCCAGATACGCAGTATTTT
. . TRBJ1-4 TRBV5-4 CASSTGGFQEKLFF TGTGCCAGCAGCACGGGGGGGTTTCAAGAAAAACTGTTTTTT
few TRBD2 TRBJ2-2 TRBV24-1 CATSDRTRASGELFF TGTGCCACCAGTGACCGGACTAGGGCGAGCGGGGAGCTGTTTTTT
many . TRBJ2-3 TRBV18 CASSPIHNTQYF TGTGCCAGCTCACCCATCCACAATACGCAGTATTTT
many TRBD2 TRBJ2-3 TRBV20-1 CSASGTSGADTQYF TGCAGTGCTAGCGGGACTAGCGGGGCAGATACGCAGTATTTT
. . TRBJ2-1 TRBV11-2 CASISSGGPSHNEQFF TGTGCCAGCATCTCCTCTGGGGGGCCATCTCACAATGAGCAGTTCTTC
many TRBD2 TRBJ2-7 TRBV7-8 CASSFGSGGAPEQYF TGTGCCAGCAGCTTTGGTAGCGGGGGGGCCCCCGAGCAGTACTTC
. TRBD1 TRBJ2-5 TRBV20-1 CSARTGQGFETQYF TGCAGTGCTAGAACGGGACAGGGATTTGAGACCCAGTACTTC
many . TRBJ1-1 TRBV5-1 CASSLGGLNTEAFF TGCGCCAGCAGCTTGGGCGGGTTGAACACTGAAGCTTTCTTT
. . TRBJ2-6 TRBV6-5 CASSKQGGRSGANVLTF TGTGCCAGCAGTAAACAGGGAGGACGCTCTGGGGCCAACGTCCTGACTTTC
. . TRBJ2-7 TRBV9 CASSVDGLSYEQYF TGTGCCAGCAGCGTAGACGGCCTCTCCTACGAGCAGTACTTC
few . TRBJ1-2 TRBV10-3 CAISEYRDYGYTF TGTGCCATCAGTGAATACAGGGACTATGGCTACACCTTC
once TRBD1 TRBJ2-1 TRBV19 CASSRGGQGVYEQFF TGTGCCAGTAGTAGGGGGGGACAGGGGGTCTATGAGCAGTTCTTC
. . TRBJ2-2 TRBV24-1 CATSDFQANTGELFF TGTGCCACCAGTGATTTTCAAGCGAACACCGGGGAGCTGTTTTTT
. . TRBJ2-6 TRBV7-3 CASSLSGAGANVLTF TGTGCCAGCAGTTTGTCTGGGGCTGGGGCCAACGTCCTGACTTTC
. TRBD2 TRBJ2-7 TRBV7-2 CASRSGTRTYEQYF TGTGCCAGCAGATCCGGGACTAGAACCTACGAGCAGTACTTC
many TRBD1 TRBJ1-1 TRBV5-1 CASSLSRTGDTFF TGCGCCAGCAGCTTGTCTCGGACAGGGGATACTTTCTTT
. TRBD1 TRBJ1-1 TRBV7-9 CASSPIGQGGNTEAFF TGTGCCAGCAGCCCAATTGGACAGGGCGGGAACACTGAAGCTTTCTTT
. . TRBJ2-7 TRBV7-9 CASSYRGASSYEQYF TGTGCCAGCAGTTATCGAGGGGCGAGCTCCTACGAGCAGTACTTC
many TRBD2 TRBJ2-5 TRBV11-2 CASSLGHHGGTQETQYF TGTGCCAGCAGCTTAGGACATCACGGGGGGACTCAAGAGACCCAGTACTTC
. . TRBJ2-7 TRBV2 CASRGGLYEQYF TGTGCCAGCAGGGGGGGCCTCTACGAGCAGTACTTC
many TRBD2 TRBJ2-1 TRBV12-3/TRBV12-4 CASSGRGASKNEQFF TGTGCCAGCTCCGGGAGGGGGGCCTCTAAGAATGAGCAGTTCTTC
. TRBD1 TRBJ1-1 TRBV10-2 CASKPGDRGDAEAFF TGCGCCAGCAAACCGGGGGACAGGGGGGACGCTGAAGCTTTCTTT
. . TRBJ2-7 TRBV7-8 CASSLAPTETYEQYF TGTGCCAGCAGCTTAGCCCCGACGGAGACCTACGAGCAGTACTTC
many TRBD1 TRBJ1-4 TRBV2 CASSRDRQEKLFF TGTGCCAGCAGCCGGGACAGACAGGAAAAACTGTTTTTT
many . TRBJ2-2 TRBV20-1 CSAQGGSRVPPGELFF TGCAGTGCCCAGGGTGGTAGCCGGGTGCCCCCCGGGGAGCTGTTTTTT
many . TRBJ2-7 TRBV20-1 CSARDRVGNEQYF TGCAGTGCTAGAGACAGGGTGGGTAACGAGCAGTACTTC
. . TRBJ2-3 TRBV7-6 CASSLSPTGRDTQYF TGTGCCAGCAGCCTCTCCCCGACGGGGAGAGATACGCAGTATTTT
many TRBD1 TRBJ2-7 TRBV7-2 CASSFSTGSHEQYF TGTGCCAGCAGCTTTTCGACAGGGTCCCACGAGCAGTACTTC
. TRBD1 TRBJ1-5 TRBV19 CASSQTGVQPQHF TGTGCCAGTAGTCAGACAGGGGTGCAGCCCCAGCATTTT
. . TRBJ1-4 TRBV20-1 CSAVHAFNEKLFF TGCAGTGCTGTTCATGCGTTCAATGAAAAACTGTTTTTT
many TRBD1 TRBJ1-6 TRBV3-1 CASSQVGQGNSLLHF TGTGCCAGCAGCCAAGTGGGACAGGGTAATTCACTCCTCCACTTT
many . TRBJ1-1 TRBV25-1 CASSEFAGPMNTEAFF TGTGCCAGCAGTGAATTCGCAGGACCTATGAACACTGAAGCTTTCTTT
. . TRBJ1-1 TRBV4-2 CASSQGVGADTEAFF TGTGCCAGCAGCCAAGGGGTGGGGGCGGACACTGAAGCTTTCTTT